This T cell receptor (beta chain) comes out of a study of metastatic and nonmetastatic thyroid tumors. Across the study: The authors compared repertoires across blood and tumor or nodule tissue from malignant and benign thyroid patients.

Germline V gene lookup returns CDR1 SGHVS and CDR2 FNYEAQ. The ends were cut back, 0 bases at V and 5 bases at J, with 11 bases in the middle. CDR3 length: 14 amino acids. TCRdb re-analyzed the PCR reads through MiXCR. Of tens of thousands of clones listed, more than 3.5% are singletons. Study-level results: Compared with benign nodules, malignant thyroid tumors were reported to have significantly higher TCR beta diversity in both blood and tumor.

This clone occurred many times. Its antigen is not identified. Thyroid surgery had not been preceded by any treatment in any patient. This sequence was found in a female donor with papillary thyroid cancer or a benign thyroid nodule (not recorded which). Some clones in this sample may be carry-over from other donors' samples. V gene TRBV7-6 combines with J gene TRBJ2-7; no clear D. Source material: blood. This CDR3 is CASSLAGPEDEQYF. The CDR3, as DNA: TGTGCCAGCAGCTTAGCGGGTCCCGAGGACGAGCAGTACTTC. Drawing the rest from reference TRBV7-6 and TRBJ2-7, the complete variable domain is GAGVSQSPRYKVTKRGQDVALRCDPISGHVSLYWYRQALGQGPEFLTYFNYEAQQDKSGLPNDRFSAERPEGSISTLTIQRTEQRDSAMYRCASSLAGPEDEQYFGPGTRLTVT.